This T cell receptor beta chain was sequenced for a study of control samples from healthy donors and cancer patients. This clone was detected only once. Clones were read by immunoSEQ multiplex PCR, and TCRdb kept only the in-frame ones, dropping some. The data show around 86,000 clones, 80% to 90% seen once. Trimming cost V 5 bases and J 1 base, with 8 bases left between them. This CDR3 spans 13 amino acids. Germline V CDR1 and CDR2: SGHVS, FQNEAQ. Sequenced input: PBMCs. This sequence joins TRBV7-8 and TRBJ1-1; D is uncertain. The TCR was taken from a woman aged 55-69 years with head and neck cancer. The CDR3 sequence: CASSPTGNTEAFF. CDR3 coding DNA: TGTGCCAGCAGCCCGACGGGGAACACTGAAGCTTTCTTT.